This is a list of T cell receptor beta chains from one sample in a study of high-grade serous ovarian cancer treatment subgroups. The protocol was immunoSEQ multiplex PCR, while the TCRdb copy is restricted to in-frame clones and leaves out a portion. Of about 15,000 clones listed, roughly nine tenths are singletons. The sample comprised tumor tissue. All receptors derive from a human donor with high-grade serous ovarian cancer. Each CDR3 is given with its conserved first and last residue. A D gene is named only where the DNA matches it firmly. Not all rows give a size; the values are once, few, many and, for expanded clones, a class.

J gene	clone size	V gene	D gene	CDR3 DNA	CDR3 protein
TRBJ2-1	once	TRBV6-1	.	TGTGCCAGCAGCGGGATCCAGGGGCAGTTCTTC	CASSGIQGQFF
TRBJ2-1	.	TRBV1	.	TGCACCAGCAGCCAAAACGATCGAGAGGGGGGTTTGAATCTGGATGAGCAGTTCTTC	CTSSQNDREGGLNLDEQFF
TRBJ2-7	.	TRBV27	TRBD2	TGTGCCAGCAGTTATCTCGGACTAGCGGGGGGGCACTACGAGCAGTACTTC	CASSYLGLAGGHYEQYF
TRBJ2-7	.	TRBV5-1	.	TGCGCCAGCAGCTTTCCGGGGGTACCCTACGAGCAGTACTTC	CASSFPGVPYEQYF
TRBJ1-3	.	TRBV5-6	.	TGTGCCAGCAGCTTGGGGGGCTCTGGAAACACCATATATTTT	CASSLGGSGNTIYF
TRBJ2-1	.	TRBV7-6	TRBD2	TGTGCCAGCAGCCCCCGACTAGCGGGGGGTGAGCAGTTCTTC	CASSPRLAGGEQFF
TRBJ1-1	.	TRBV7-6	.	TGTGCCAGCAGCTTTGGGGGCAGCACTGAAGCTTTCTTT	CASSFGGSTEAFF
TRBJ1-2	.	TRBV4-1	.	TGCGCCAGCAGCCCGAAAAGGACAGAGAGGAACTATGGCTACACCTTC	CASSPKRTERNYGYTF
TRBJ2-7	.	TRBV7-9	TRBD1	TGTGCCAGCAGCCCTACAGGGGTTTCCTACGAGCAGTACTTC	CASSPTGVSYEQYF
TRBJ2-1	.	TRBV7-2	.	TGTGCCAGCAGCTTGGGGCAGGGAGCCTACAATGAGCAGTTCTTC	CASSLGQGAYNEQFF
TRBJ2-7	once	TRBV4-1	TRBD2	TGCGCCAGCAGCCAAGATTATTCGGGGGGGAACGAGCAGTACTTC	CASSQDYSGGNEQYF
TRBJ2-3	once	TRBV6-1	.	TGTGCCAGCCGAAGAGGAGGGGGAGCCACAGATACGCAGTATTTT	CASRRGGGATDTQYF
TRBJ2-1	.	TRBV10-1	.	TGCGCCTCACAGGAACTAAGATACAACTACAATGAGCAGTTCTTC	CASQELRYNYNEQFF
TRBJ1-2	.	TRBV6-5	.	TGTGCCAGCAGTAACGGCAGGGGAAGGCTCTATGGCTACACCTTC	CASSNGRGRLYGYTF
TRBJ2-7	.	TRBV30	.	TGTGCCTCTAAAGGACGGACCTACGAGCAGTACTTC	CASKGRTYEQYF
TRBJ2-5	.	TRBV7-2	TRBD2	TGTGCCAGCAGCTCAGGTCTAGGGATAGCGGGGATTCTAGAGACCCAGTACTTC	CASSSGLGIAGILETQYF
TRBJ2-5	.	TRBV11-2	TRBD1	TGTGCCAGCAGCTTAACTCGGACAGGTCTCGAGACCCAGTACTTC	CASSLTRTGLETQYF
TRBJ2-5	.	TRBV11-3	TRBD1	TGTGCCAGCAGCCCTGGACAGGGGGCCGGGAAGACCCAGTACTTC	CASSPGQGAGKTQYF
TRBJ1-5	.	TRBV19	TRBD1	TGTGCCAGTAGTTTCTCCGGGACAGGGACGATTGACAATCAGCCCCAGCATTTT	CASSFSGTGTIDNQPQHF
TRBJ2-5	.	TRBV9	.	TGTGCCAGCAGCGTGGCGTTAGCGCCTTGGGAGACCCAGTACTTC	CASSVALAPWETQYF
TRBJ1-6	once	TRBV7-8	.	TGTGCCAGCAGGGACGGAAGGGGTTCACCCCTCCACTTT	CASRDGRGSPLHF
TRBJ1-3	.	TRBV6-6	.	TGTGCCAGCAGTTACAACAGCCGCTCTGGAAACACCATATATTTT	CASSYNSRSGNTIYF
TRBJ2-7	once	TRBV18	TRBD1	TGTGCCAGCTCACGGTCAACAGGGGAACAGCAGTACTTC	CASSRSTGEQQYF
TRBJ1-2	.	TRBV28	TRBD1	TGTGCCAGCAGTTTGGGACAGGGGGGTGGCTACACCTTC	CASSLGQGGGYTF
TRBJ2-3	once	TRBV2	TRBD2	TGTGCCAGCAGCTTAAGGACTAGCGGGGCACCCCATACGCAGTATTTT	CASSLRTSGAPHTQYF
TRBJ2-5	once	TRBV10-3	.	TGTGCCATCAGTGAGTCCAGGGCAGGGGTTTTGGAGACCCAGTACTTC	CAISESRAGVLETQYF
TRBJ2-5	.	TRBV7-2	.	TGTGCCAGCAGCTTACCCCCCGGTAGCTTTCAAGAGACCCAGTACTTC	CASSLPPGSFQETQYF
TRBJ1-2	.	TRBV19	.	TGTGCCACCACCGACCGAGAAGCTGGCTACACCTTC	CATTDREAGYTF
TRBJ2-1	.	TRBV2	TRBD2	TGTGCCAGCAGGGAAGGGTGGCTAGCGGGGGGCTACAATGAGCAGTTCTTC	CASREGWLAGGYNEQFF
TRBJ2-3	few	TRBV9	TRBD2	TGTGCCAGCAGCGTCGCCCTAGCGGGGGGATCGTCAGATACGCAGTATTTT	CASSVALAGGSSDTQYF
TRBJ2-6	once	TRBV5-4	TRBD2	TGTGCCAGCAGCTTGGCCCCTAGCGGGGGAGCCGGGGCCAACGTCCTGACTTTC	CASSLAPSGGAGANVLTF
TRBJ2-5	once	TRBV29-1	TRBD2	TGCAGCGCGCTACGGGGACTAGCGGAGACCCAGTACTTC	CSALRGLAETQYF
TRBJ2-2	.	TRBV18	.	TGTGCCAGCCACGCGGGCGGGACCGGGGAGCTGTTTTTT	CASHAGGTGELFF
TRBJ2-3	.	TRBV2	.	TGTGCCAGCAGTGATTTGCGGAATACGCAGTATTTT	CASSDLRNTQYF
TRBJ1-4	once	TRBV5-4	TRBD1	TGTGCCAGCAGCTTAGGTGGCGGGACAGCTAATGAAAAACTGTTTTTT	CASSLGGGTANEKLFF
TRBJ1-1	few	TRBV5-1	TRBD1	TGCGCCAGCAGCTTTGAGGGGGCGCAAACTGAAGCTTTCTTT	CASSFEGAQTEAFF
TRBJ1-2	.	TRBV28	.	TGTGCCAGCAGTTTAATAAATACGGGGGTGAGTGGCTACACCTTC	CASSLINTGVSGYTF
TRBJ1-6	.	TRBV7-8	.	TGTGCCAGCAGCTTAGGGGGCGTGATGGGGGATTCACCCCTCCACTTT	CASSLGGVMGDSPLHF
TRBJ2-1	.	TRBV7-8	TRBD1	TGTGCCAGCAGCGTGGGACAGGGCTACAATGAGCAGTTCTTC	CASSVGQGYNEQFF
TRBJ2-7	.	TRBV29-1	TRBD2	TGCAGCGCTAGCGGGGACTCCTACGAGCAGTACTTC	CSASGDSYEQYF
TRBJ2-7	.	TRBV5-4	.	TGTGCCAGCAGCTTGGAGGACGGCTACGAGCAGTACTTC	CASSLEDGYEQYF
TRBJ2-3	few	TRBV20-1	.	TGCAGTGCGCCCCTAGGGGATACGCAGTATTTT	CSAPLGDTQYF
TRBJ1-1	.	TRBV5-1	.	TGCGCCAGCAGCCCTGGGACCTCGAACACTGAAGCTTTCTTT	CASSPGTSNTEAFF
TRBJ2-5	.	TRBV18	.	TGTGCCAGCTCACGACCCCCAGTTGGAGAGACCCAGTACTTC	CASSRPPVGETQYF
TRBJ1-6	.	TRBV6-6	TRBD1	TGTGCCAGCAGGATCCGGGACAGGGGGGGTTCACCCCTCCACTTT	CASRIRDRGGSPLHF
TRBJ1-1	.	TRBV18	.	TGTGCCAGCTCGCGGACAGCCGGGGACACTGAAGCTTTCTTT	CASSRTAGDTEAFF
TRBJ1-5	.	TRBV2	TRBD1	TGTGCCAGCAGGGGCCCAGGGGGCGGTCAGCCCCAGCATTTT	CASRGPGGGQPQHF
TRBJ2-3	.	TRBV5-1	TRBD2	TGCGCCAGCAGCTTGGCCGGGACTAGGTCTATGGGAGATACGCAGTATTTT	CASSLAGTRSMGDTQYF
TRBJ2-7	.	TRBV18	.	TGTGCCAGCTCAACCGCAGGGGGGGGCTACGAGCAGTACTTC	CASSTAGGGYEQYF